The TCR beta chain described here comes from a study of blood T cells in healthy people across ages. Whole-study findings and limits: The study could not conclusively compare naive and antigen-experienced cells, given its unsorted PBMCs. The long-lived group displayed more naive CD4+ cells, plus higher diversity, than the aged donors did.

Total RNA extraction produced at least 6 micrograms (per sample) for the study. In regard to this clonotype: Its antigen is undetermined.

Between the trimmed V and J ends, which lost 4 bases and 11 bases, there was a span of 13 bases. The V gene's germline CDR1 is KGHDR and CDR2 SFDVKD. The CDR3 length is 12 residues. Then a second PCR, running roughly 7 to 12 cycles, was carried out with a sample-barcoded 5' primer and a J-beta primer mix. Each of the samples gave a minimum of 2.5 million paired-end reads that contained CDR3. TCRdb reprocessed the 5' RACE reads with MiXCR, giving one entry per CDR3 protein. The sample lists fewer than 700,000 distinct CDR3 sequences, about 43% seen once, with about 32% in the top ten. V gene TRBV24-1 combines with J gene TRBJ2-5, with D possibly TRBD1 on 6 matching bases. Sequenced material: blood. The origin of this receptor is an elderly man in good health. The CDR3 DNA reads as TGTGCCACCAGTGACGACAGGTATGAGCAGTACTTC. Protein sequence: CATSDDRYEQYF.